This record concerns one TCR beta chain sequence. What it recognizes is unknown. Specified treatment: some 19 received Ad26.COV2.S at low or high dose, single or two shots; a few received placebo; per-sample allocation not given. The samples date from day 63 after the first vaccine or placebo injection. Measured with immunoSEQ multiplex PCR; TCRdb has only the in-frame clones, and not every one. The sample lists around 370,000 clones; more than 75% were seen once. The data were taken from a study of Ad26.COV2.S vaccination and SARS-CoV-2 variants. At the level of the study: Doses of Ad26.COV2.S were injected into muscle once or twice, 56 days apart. Study results and limitations: TCR breadth and depth estimates may have understated total T cell responses. CD8+ and CD4+ T cells specific for spike reportedly responded with substantial breadth after vaccination.

Trimming took 5 bases from V and 5 from J, leaving 15 bases between them. Germline assignment: CDR1 MNHNY and CDR2 SVGAGI (reference sequence). This CDR3 has 14 amino acids. The receptor's source is a person between 18 and 59 years old who received the Ad26.COV2.S COVID-19 vaccine or a placebo. The rearrangement joins TRBV6-6 to TRBJ2-5, with TRBD1 as a possible D gene (6 bases). Sequences were derived from peripheral blood, sampled in a trial of Ad26.COV2.S vaccine versus placebo. DNA of the CDR3: TGTGCCAGCAGTCCGGGACAAGGATGGGAGACCCAGTACTTC. The encoded protein is CASSPGQGWETQYF.